The T cell receptor (beta chain) described here comes from a study of CD4 T cells in relation to SARS-CoV-2 and coronaviruses. Overall study context: The negative reference was HIV-1 Nef peptide pool or peptide-free culture.

TCRdb keeps only in-frame clones here, not all; method: immunoSEQ multiplex PCR. In the table there are approximately 20,000 clones, 76% of which are singletons. The unexposed donors gave CD4+ T cells in about 2011-2019, prior to COVID-19. After less than 11 days of culture, CD4+ T cells were isolated. Germline V gives CDR1 SGHAT, CDR2 FQNNGV. Trimming at V came to 3 bases and at J to 1 base, leaving 4 bases not matched to a gene. The length of the CDR3 is 15 residues. With respect to this clone: Antigen unknown.

The sample comprised CD4+ T cells from PBMCs, cultured in vitro. This sequence originates from a human donor in good health. This sequence joins TRBV11-2 and TRBJ2-7, with 9 bases lining up with TRBD1. The CDR3 DNA reads TGTGCCAGCAGCTTTAGGACAGGGGAGTCCTACGAGCAGTACTTC. Translated: CASSFRTGESYEQYF.